These T cell receptor beta chains were read from a single sample in a study of blood T cells in healthy people across ages. TCRdb reprocessed the 5' RACE reads with MiXCR, giving one entry per CDR3 protein. The sample contains about 930,000 distinct CDR3 sequences, approximately 32% of which appear only once. These data also formed part of another study, on T cells of mothers and their children.

The sequencing input was blood. The source is a woman in her forties in good health. CDR3s include the opening cysteine and the closing phenylalanine or tryptophan.

CDR3 length | J gene | V gene | CDR3 protein
14 | TRBJ1-2 | TRBV5-1 | CASSLTGETYGYTF
16 | TRBJ2-1 | TRBV7-2 | CASSTGTGISYNEQFF
15 | TRBJ2-1 | TRBV7-3 | CASSLRTSRGNEQFF
16 | NA | TRBV6-5 | CASSSWTSGGGETQYF
13 | TRBJ1-1 | TRBV5-5 | CAGSFWGATEAFF
12 | TRBJ2-1 | TRBV28 | CASTQGPNEQFF
14 | TRBJ2-1 | TRBV6-6 | CASRPRGYKDEQFF
14 | TRBJ2-1 | TRBV7-9 | CTSSYSGGSNEQFF
15 | TRBJ2-5 | TRBV20-1 | CSARGLGPAKETQYF
15 | TRBJ1-5 | TRBV19 | CASSSQQGRNQPQHF
15 | TRBJ2-7 | TRBV7-2 | CASSPSGGSSYEQYF
12 | TRBJ2-5 | TRBV2 | CASQGERETQYF
16 | TRBJ2-3 | TRBV7-2 | CASSSRAGGSRYTQYF
17 | TRBJ1-1 | TRBV20-1 | CSARDGTGRRVNTEAFF
17 | TRBJ2-2 | TRBV7-9 | CASSLTSGGAVTGELFF
11 | TRBJ1-2 | TRBV7-8 | CANSDTDGYTF
12 | TRBJ2-3 | TRBV28 | CASSLGDRREYF
13 | TRBJ1-1 | TRBV29-1 | CNVEVTMNTEAFF
14 | TRBJ2-7 | TRBV20-1 | CSALRPNTGGEQYF
14 | TRBJ1-1 | TRBV29-1 | CSVEDGAVDTEAFF
15 | TRBJ2-3 | TRBV5-1 | CASSPSGGAIDTQYF
16 | TRBJ1-6 | TRBV6-2/TRBV6-3 | CASSHLRQSTNSPLHF
14 | TRBJ2-2 | TRBV11-2 | CASSIGLAGGELFF
12 | TRBJ1-2 | TRBV29-1 | CSVESKGGGYTF
14 | TRBJ2-7 | TRBV7-2 | CASSRYGGAYEQYF
12 | TRBJ2-7 | TRBV20-1 | CSALGHRYEQYF
13 | NA | TRBV14 | CASSQFAEHEQYF